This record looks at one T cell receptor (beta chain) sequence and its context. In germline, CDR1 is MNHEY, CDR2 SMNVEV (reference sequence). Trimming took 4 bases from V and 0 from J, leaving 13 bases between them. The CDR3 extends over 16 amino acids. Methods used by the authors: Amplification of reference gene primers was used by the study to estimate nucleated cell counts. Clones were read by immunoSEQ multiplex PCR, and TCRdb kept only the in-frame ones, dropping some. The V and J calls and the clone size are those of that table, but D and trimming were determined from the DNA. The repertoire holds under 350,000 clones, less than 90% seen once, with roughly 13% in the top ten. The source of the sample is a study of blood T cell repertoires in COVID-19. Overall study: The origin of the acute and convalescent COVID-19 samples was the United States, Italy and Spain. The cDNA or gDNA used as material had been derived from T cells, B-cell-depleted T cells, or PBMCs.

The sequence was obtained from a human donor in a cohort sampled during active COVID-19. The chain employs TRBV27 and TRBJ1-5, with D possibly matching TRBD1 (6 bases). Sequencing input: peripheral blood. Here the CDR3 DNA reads TGTGCCAGCAGTTCAAACCAGGGGATTAGCAATCAGCCCCAGCATTTT. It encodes CASSSNQGISNQPQHF.